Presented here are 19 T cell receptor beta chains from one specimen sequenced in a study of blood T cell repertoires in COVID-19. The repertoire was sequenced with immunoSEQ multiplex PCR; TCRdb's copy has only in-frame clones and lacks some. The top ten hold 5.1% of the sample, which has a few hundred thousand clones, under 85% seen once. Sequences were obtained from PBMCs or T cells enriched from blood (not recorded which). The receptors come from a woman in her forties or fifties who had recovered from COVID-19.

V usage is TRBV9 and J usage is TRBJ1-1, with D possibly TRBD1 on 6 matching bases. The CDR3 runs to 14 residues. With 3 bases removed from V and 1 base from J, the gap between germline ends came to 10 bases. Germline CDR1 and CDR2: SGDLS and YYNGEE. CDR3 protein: CASSALTGNTEAFF. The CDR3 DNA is TGTGCCAGCAGCGCCCTGACAGGGAACACTGAAGCTTTCTTT. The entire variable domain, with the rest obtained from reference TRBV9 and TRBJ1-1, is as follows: DSGVTQTPKHLITATGQRVTLRCSPRSGDLSVYWYQQSLDQGLQFLIQYYNGEERAKGNILERFSAQQFPDLHSELNLSSLELGDSALYFCASSALTGNTEAFFGQGTRLTVV.

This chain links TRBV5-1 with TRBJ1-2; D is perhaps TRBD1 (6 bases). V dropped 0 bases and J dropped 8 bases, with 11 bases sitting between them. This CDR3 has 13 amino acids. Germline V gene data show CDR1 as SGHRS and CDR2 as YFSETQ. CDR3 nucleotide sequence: TGCGCCAGCAGCTTGGAAGGGGGGGCCGGCTACACCTTC. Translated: CASSLEGGAGYTF.

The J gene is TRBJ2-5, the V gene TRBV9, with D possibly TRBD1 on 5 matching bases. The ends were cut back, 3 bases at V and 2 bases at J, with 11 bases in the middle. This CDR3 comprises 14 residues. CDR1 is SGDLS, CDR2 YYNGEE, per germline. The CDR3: CASSARGRQETQYF. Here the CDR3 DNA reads TGTGCCAGCAGCGCTAGGGGTCGTCAAGAGACCCAGTACTTC.

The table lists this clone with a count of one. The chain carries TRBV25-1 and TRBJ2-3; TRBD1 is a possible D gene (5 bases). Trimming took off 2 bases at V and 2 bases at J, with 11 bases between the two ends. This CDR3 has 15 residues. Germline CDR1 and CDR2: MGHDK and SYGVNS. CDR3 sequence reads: CASSENPGPTDTQYF. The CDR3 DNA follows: TGTGCCAGCAGTGAAAACCCAGGGCCCACAGATACGCAGTATTTT.

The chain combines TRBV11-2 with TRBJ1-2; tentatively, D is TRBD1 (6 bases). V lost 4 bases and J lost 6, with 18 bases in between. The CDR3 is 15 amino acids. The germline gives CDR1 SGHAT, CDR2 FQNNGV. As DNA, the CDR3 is TGTGCCAGCAGCTCCCCGTTCGACAGGAGTCATGGCTACACCTTC. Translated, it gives CASSSPFDRSHGYTF.

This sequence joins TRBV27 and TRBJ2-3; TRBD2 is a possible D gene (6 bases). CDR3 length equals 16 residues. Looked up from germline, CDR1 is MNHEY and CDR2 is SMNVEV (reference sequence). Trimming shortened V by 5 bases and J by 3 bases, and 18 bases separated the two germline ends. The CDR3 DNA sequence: TGTGCCAGCAGTCCCGCCCGGGACTTTACAACAGATACGCAGTATTTT. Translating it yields CASSPARDFTTDTQYF.

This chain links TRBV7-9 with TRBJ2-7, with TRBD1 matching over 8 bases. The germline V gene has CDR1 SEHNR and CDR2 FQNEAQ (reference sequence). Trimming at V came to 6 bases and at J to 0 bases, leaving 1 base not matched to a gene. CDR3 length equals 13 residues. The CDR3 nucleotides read TGTGCCAGCAGGGACAGGGACTCCTACGAGCAGTACTTC. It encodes CASRDRDSYEQYF. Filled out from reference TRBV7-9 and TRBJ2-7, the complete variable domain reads DTGVSQNPRHKITKRGQNVTFRCDPISEHNRLYWYRQTLGQGPEFLTYFQNEAQLEKSRLLSDRFSAERPKGSFSTLEIQRTEQGDSAMYLCASRDRDSYEQYFGPGTRLTVT.

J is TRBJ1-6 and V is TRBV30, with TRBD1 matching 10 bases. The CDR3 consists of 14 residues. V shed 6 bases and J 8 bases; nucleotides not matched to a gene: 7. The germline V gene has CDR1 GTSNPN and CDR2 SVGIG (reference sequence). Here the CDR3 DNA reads TGTGCCTGCACATGGGACAGGGGTTATTCACCCCTCCACTTT. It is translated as CACTWDRGYSPLHF.

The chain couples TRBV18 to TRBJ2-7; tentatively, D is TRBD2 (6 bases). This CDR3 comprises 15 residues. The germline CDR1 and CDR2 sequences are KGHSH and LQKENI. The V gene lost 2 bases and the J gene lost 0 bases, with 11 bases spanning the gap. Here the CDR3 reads CASSPAAGSSYEQYF. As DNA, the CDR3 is TGTGCCAGCTCACCAGCGGCGGGAAGCTCCTACGAGCAGTACTTC.

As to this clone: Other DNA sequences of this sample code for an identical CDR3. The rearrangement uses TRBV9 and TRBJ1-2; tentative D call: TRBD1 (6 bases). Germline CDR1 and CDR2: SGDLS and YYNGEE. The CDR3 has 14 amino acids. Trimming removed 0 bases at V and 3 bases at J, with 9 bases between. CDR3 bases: TGTGCCAGCAGCGTAGGAGGGGGGGACTATGGCTACACCTTC. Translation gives CASSVGGGDYGYTF.

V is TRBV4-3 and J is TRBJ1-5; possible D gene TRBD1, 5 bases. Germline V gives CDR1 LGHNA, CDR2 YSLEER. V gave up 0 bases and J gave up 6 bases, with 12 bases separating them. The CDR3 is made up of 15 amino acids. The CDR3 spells CASSQDQGVGQPQHF. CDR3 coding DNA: TGCGCCAGCAGCCAAGATCAAGGGGTGGGTCAGCCCCAGCATTTT.

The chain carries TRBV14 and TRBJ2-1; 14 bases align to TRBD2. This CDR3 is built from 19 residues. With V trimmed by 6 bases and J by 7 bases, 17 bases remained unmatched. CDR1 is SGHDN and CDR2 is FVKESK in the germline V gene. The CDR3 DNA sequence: TGTGCCAGCAGGCCCAGGGGGACTAGCGGGAGCCCCCGGGGTAATGAGCAGTTCTTC. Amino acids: CASRPRGTSGSPRGNEQFF.

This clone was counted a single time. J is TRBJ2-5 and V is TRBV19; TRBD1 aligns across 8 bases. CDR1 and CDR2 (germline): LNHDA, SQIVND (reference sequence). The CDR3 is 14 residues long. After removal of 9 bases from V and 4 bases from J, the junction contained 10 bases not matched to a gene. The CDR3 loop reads CASRGQGPAETQYF. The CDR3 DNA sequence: TGTGCCAGCAGGGGGCAGGGGCCAGCAGAGACCCAGTACTTC.

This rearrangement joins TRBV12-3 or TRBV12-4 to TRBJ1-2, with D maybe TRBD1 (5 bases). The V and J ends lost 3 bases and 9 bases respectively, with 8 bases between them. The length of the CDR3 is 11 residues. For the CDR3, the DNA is TGTGCCAGCAGTTTGGGGGGGAGCTACACCTTC. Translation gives CASSLGGSYTF.

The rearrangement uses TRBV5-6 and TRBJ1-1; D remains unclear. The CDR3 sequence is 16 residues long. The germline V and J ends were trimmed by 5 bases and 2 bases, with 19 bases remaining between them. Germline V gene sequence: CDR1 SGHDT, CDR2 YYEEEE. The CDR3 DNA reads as TGTGCCAGCAGTCCCGATCCAGACATTTCCAACACTGAAGCTTTCTTT. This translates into CASSPDPDISNTEAFF.

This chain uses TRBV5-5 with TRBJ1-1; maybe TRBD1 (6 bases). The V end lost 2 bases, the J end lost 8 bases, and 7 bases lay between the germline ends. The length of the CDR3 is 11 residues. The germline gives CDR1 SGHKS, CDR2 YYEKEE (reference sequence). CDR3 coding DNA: TGTGCCAGCAGCTTCGGACAGGAAGCTTTCTTT. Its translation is CASSFGQEAFF.

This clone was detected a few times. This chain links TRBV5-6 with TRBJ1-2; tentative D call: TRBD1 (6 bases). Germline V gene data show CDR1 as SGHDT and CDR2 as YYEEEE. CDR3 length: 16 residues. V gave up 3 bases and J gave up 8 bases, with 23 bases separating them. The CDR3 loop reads CASSWGPHPGAGGYTF. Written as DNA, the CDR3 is TGTGCCAGCAGCTGGGGGCCCCACCCTGGTGCGGGCGGCTACACCTTC.

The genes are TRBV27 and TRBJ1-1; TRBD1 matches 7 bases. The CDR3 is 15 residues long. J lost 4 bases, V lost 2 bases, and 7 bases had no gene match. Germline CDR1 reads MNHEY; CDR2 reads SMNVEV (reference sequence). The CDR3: CASSLPGQLITEAFF. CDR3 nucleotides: TGTGCCAGCAGTTTACCGGGACAGTTGATCACTGAAGCTTTCTTT.

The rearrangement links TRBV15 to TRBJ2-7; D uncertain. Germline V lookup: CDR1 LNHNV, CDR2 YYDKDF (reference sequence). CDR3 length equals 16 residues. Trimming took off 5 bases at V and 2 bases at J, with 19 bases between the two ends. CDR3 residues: CATSLAFGQVAYEQYF. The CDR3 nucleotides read TGTGCCACCAGCCTCGCGTTTGGCCAGGTAGCCTACGAGCAGTACTTC.